This entry describes one TCR beta chain. Its antigen specificity is not known. Per-base qualities were not stored, and no clone one base away is much larger. Per the germline V gene, ENHRY is the CDR1 and SYGVKD is the CDR2. Germline trimming: 4 bases from V, 2 bases from J; junction bases outside gene matches: 19. Including the terminal cysteine and phenylalanine, the CDR3 comprises 20 residues. Only CDR3 DNA is held: 60 bases, read in frame from base 1. Donors were 30 to 45 systemically healthy Caucasian individuals from Russia aged 6 to 90 years. Each donor gave 9.5 to 10 milliliters of peripheral blood, drawn into EDTA-treated Vacutainer tubes. Ficoll-Paque density-gradient centrifugation was used to isolate PBMCs, with at least 6.5 million per sample. Trizol reagent was used to extract total RNA from PBMCs, with at least 5.5 micrograms per sample. For every donor, an aliquot of PBMCs went through flow cytometry to measure the percentages of naive CD45RAhigh/CD27high T cells.

This entry is derived from a study of blood T cells in healthy people across ages (dated by TCRdb to between 2015 and 2016). A note on the overall study: Template switching captured roughly one uniquely barcoded TCR beta cDNA molecule per two T cells in model experiments. The study measured age-related changes in TCR beta repertoire diversity using deep sequencing normalized with unique cDNA molecular identifiers. Four age groups were formed from the donors: young (average roughly 15 years), middle-aged (just under 40), aged (under 70) and long-lived (82). To avoid experimental bias, donors of different ages were randomly spread across the sequencing lanes. Using the same blood draw, the study looked at two additional independent replicas of 1 million unique cDNA reads for two donors, one aged 18 to 30 and the other aged 80 or older. Study-wide conclusions, independent of this receptor: The long-lived group showed more naive CD4+ T cells, fewer expanded clones and increased TCR diversity than the aged group, suggesting age selection. Estimates of total diversity based on one million sequenced T cells were regarded as lower bounds and as underestimates. Since profiling was done on bulk unsorted PBMCs, naive and antigen-experienced compartments could not be conclusively compared. Observed TCR beta diversity per million T cells fell roughly linearly with age, and a significant reduction was already apparent by age roughly 40. Because donor CMV infection status was unknown, age-related changes in expanded clonotypes were potentially confounded. There was a strong correlation between observed TCR beta diversity and the percentage of naive T cells measured by flow cytometry.

The method was 5' RACE. For sequencing, an Illumina HiSeq 2500 was employed. A second roughly 6 to 12 cycle PCR used a sample-barcoded 5' primer and a J-beta primer mix. A template-switch 5' adaptor carrying 12 random nucleotides introduced a unique molecular identifier onto each TCR beta cDNA molecule. Each sample yielded at least 3 million CDR3-containing paired-end reads. The Mint cDNA synthesis kit, primed by a TRBC-specific oligonucleotide, was used to synthesize first-strand cDNA from all RNA. After uracil-DNA glycosylase treatment, a first 18-cycle PCR used universal primers M1SS and BC2_uni_R on all cDNA. The original pipeline was this. Normalization of each sample was performed by random selection of 1 million high-quality reads, each carrying a distinct molecular identifier. Instead of being binned into consensus sequences, reads with shared molecular identifiers were discarded. CDR3 identification, clonotype clustering and error correction used MiTCR with a Q25 quality threshold and the strictest error-elimination algorithm. A nonparametric unseen species model with Euler transformation was used to estimate lower-bound total TCR beta diversity. Clones were called with MiXCR by TCRdb after fastp trimmed the public reads at Q25, and only in-frame beta chains were retained. Each entry is one CDR3 protein sequence, shown with its most common DNA and genes. The V and J calls and clone size are TCRdb's, not the authors'. For this sample the table gives approximately 670,000 distinct CDR3 sequences, of which around 41% were detected only once. The ten largest clones represent 30% of the sample.

The V gene is TRBV10-3 and the J gene is TRBJ2-3, with 9 middle bases fitting TRBD2. This clonotype was obtained from a man aged 80 or over in good health. The material sequenced was blood. In nucleotides, the sequence is TGTGCCATCAGTGGGCCCTCGGGTAGCGGGGGACCCAGTCTCACAGATACGCAGTATTTT. This translates into CAISGPSGSGGPSLTDTQYF.